This T cell receptor beta chain was found in a study of blood T cell repertoires in COVID-19. Study details: Sources were T cells, B-cell-depleted T cells, or PBMCs; the material itself was cDNA or gDNA.

This clone has just one count. Here immunoSEQ multiplex PCR was the method, and the copy in TCRdb shows in-frame clones only, minus some. The table has 210,000 or so clones, almost 85% seen once. The CDR3 covers 12 residues. The V gene's germline CDR1 is LGHDT and CDR2 YNNKEL (reference sequence). V was trimmed by 4 bases and J by 3 bases, leaving 4 bases between them. The rearrangement joins TRBV3-1 (or the pseudogene TRBV3-2) to TRBJ2-1; no firm D call. The TCR was taken from a woman in her 70s with active or convalescent COVID-19. The sequenced sample was peripheral blood. CDR3 region: CASSRHYNEQFF. Here the CDR3 DNA reads TGTGCCAGCAGCCGACACTACAATGAGCAGTTCTTC.